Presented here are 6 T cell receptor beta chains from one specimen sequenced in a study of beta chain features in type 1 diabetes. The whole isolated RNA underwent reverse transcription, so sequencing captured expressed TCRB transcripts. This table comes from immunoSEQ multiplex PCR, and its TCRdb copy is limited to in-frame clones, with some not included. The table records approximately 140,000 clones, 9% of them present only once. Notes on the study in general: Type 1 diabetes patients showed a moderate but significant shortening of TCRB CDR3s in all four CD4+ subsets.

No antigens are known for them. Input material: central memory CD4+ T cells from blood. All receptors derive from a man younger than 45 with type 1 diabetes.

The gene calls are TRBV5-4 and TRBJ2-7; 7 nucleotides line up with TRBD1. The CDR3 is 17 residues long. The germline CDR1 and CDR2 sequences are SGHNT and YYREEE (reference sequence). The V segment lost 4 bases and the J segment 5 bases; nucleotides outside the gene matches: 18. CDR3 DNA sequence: TGTGCCAGCAGCGAGGACAGGCGGAAGCTGATTAGCGACGAGCAGTACTTC. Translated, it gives CASSEDRRKLISDEQYF.

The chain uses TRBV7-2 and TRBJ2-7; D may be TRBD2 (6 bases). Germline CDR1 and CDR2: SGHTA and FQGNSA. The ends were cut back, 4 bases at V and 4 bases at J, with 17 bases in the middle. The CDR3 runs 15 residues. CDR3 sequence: CASSWRQGGEYEQYF. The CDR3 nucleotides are TGTGCCAGCAGCTGGAGACAAGGAGGGGAATACGAGCAGTACTTC. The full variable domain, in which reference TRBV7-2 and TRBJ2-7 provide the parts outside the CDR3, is GAGVSQSPSNKVTEKGKDVELRCDPISGHTALYWYRQSLGQGLEFLIYFQGNSAPDKSGLPSDRFSAERTGGSVSTLTIQRTQQEDSAVYLCASSWRQGGEYEQYFGPGTRLTVT.

The CDR3 DNA sequence: TGTGCCAGTCGGGGGAGCAATCAGCCCCAGCATTTT. It translates to CASRGSNQPQHF. The chain couples TRBV19 to TRBJ1-5; D possibly corresponds to TRBD1 (5 bases). The CDR3 extends over 12 amino acids. Germline values: CDR1 LNHDA, CDR2 SQIVND (reference sequence). Trimming pared 8 bases from V and 1 base from J, leaving 6 bases between.

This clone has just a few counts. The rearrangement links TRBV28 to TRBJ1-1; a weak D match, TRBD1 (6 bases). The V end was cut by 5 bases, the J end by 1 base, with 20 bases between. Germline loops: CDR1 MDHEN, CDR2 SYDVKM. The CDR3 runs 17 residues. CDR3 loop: CASSPAGGRTQNTEAFF. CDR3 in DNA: TGTGCCAGCAGTCCCGCTGGGGGCCGAACACAGAACACTGAAGCTTTCTTT.

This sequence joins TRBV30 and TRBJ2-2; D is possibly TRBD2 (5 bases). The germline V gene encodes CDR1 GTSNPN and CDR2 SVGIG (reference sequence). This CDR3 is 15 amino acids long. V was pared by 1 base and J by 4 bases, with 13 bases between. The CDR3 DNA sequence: TGTGCCTGGAGTGCCGGGGATTTAGTCACCGGGGAGCTGTTTTTT. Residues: CAWSAGDLVTGELFF.

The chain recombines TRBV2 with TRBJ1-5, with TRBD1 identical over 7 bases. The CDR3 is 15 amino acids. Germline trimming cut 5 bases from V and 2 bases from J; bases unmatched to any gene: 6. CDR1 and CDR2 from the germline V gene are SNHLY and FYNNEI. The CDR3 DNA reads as TGTGCCAGCAGTCTCTCCGGGACAGGCAATCAGCCCCAGCATTTT. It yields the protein CASSLSGTGNQPQHF.